This T cell receptor (beta chain) is from a study of blood T cell repertoires in COVID-19. In the authors' methods: Amplifying reference gene primers gave estimates of nucleated cell counts. The method was immunoSEQ multiplex PCR; TCRdb's version includes in-frame clones alone and lacks a portion of them. V and J calls and clone size are those listed in that table; D and trimming were worked out from the DNA. The top ten clones hold 1.5% to 2% of a sample with over 150,000 clones, 70% to 90% of them seen once. The CDR3 consists of 16 residues. Germline V gene lookup returns CDR1 SGHVS and CDR2 FQNEAQ. Trimming removed 4 bases from V and 0 bases from J, with 13 bases in between.

The V call is TRBV7-8, the J call TRBJ1-5; D may be TRBD1 (6 bases). This TCR derives from a man aged 18 to 29 who had recovered from COVID-19. The sample consisted of peripheral blood. The CDR3 region is CASSSGTPYSNQPQHF. CDR3 nucleotides: TGTGCCAGCAGCTCAGGGACACCTTATAGCAATCAGCCCCAGCATTTT.